The sample holds a few counts of the clone carrying this T cell receptor (beta chain). Its antigen is undetermined. This specimen comes from a study of cytomegalovirus exposure and HLA in healthy donors. The CDR3 consists of 17 residues. Germline V gives CDR1 SGHRS, CDR2 YFSETQ. V dropped 2 bases and J dropped 4; count of bases not matched to a gene: 6. General study results and limits: In a later analysis, parvovirus B19, influenza, CMV and Epstein-Barr virus appeared linked to several top co-occurrence clusters. Roughly even sequencing depth across donors was the assumption behind the presence/absence analyses. Most likely, a cluster of highly shared sequence variants arose as a sequencing artifact.

Amplification used 60 Vbeta primers and 13 Jbeta primers. The table came from immunoSEQ multiplex PCR; TCRdb's copy has only in-frame clones and leaves some out. The table records 200,000 to 250,000 clones, approximately 88% of them present only once. The chain has TRBV5-1 and TRBJ1-6; TRBD1 matches 10 bases. The sequenced sample consisted of PBMCs. This receptor was obtained from a boy aged 2-9 years in good health and CMV-seronegative. In DNA, the CDR3 is TGCGCCAGCAGCTTTGAGGGACAGGGGCTTTATAATTCACCCCTCCACTTT. This translates into CASSFEGQGLYNSPLHF.